The following is a T cell receptor beta chain sequence with its context. Original analysis: Estimation of nucleated cell counts relied on the amplification of reference gene primers. The repertoire was sequenced with immunoSEQ multiplex PCR; TCRdb's copy has only in-frame clones and lacks some. V and J calls and clone size are given by that table; D and trimming were obtained from the DNA. The table has around 100,000 clones, approximately 81% seen once; the top ten hold around 2%. This CDR3 has 15 residues. Per the germline V gene, CDR1 is SGHRS and CDR2 is YFSETQ. Trimming took 5 bases from V and 4 from J; bases not matched to a gene: 9. The data originate from a study of blood T cell repertoires in COVID-19. On the study more broadly: Both acute and convalescent COVID-19 samples were obtained from the United States, Italy and Spain. T cells, B-cell-depleted T cells, or PBMCs supplied cDNA or gDNA.

The J gene is TRBJ2-5, the V gene TRBV5-1; 9 bases map to TRBD2. The TCR originated in a human donor in a cohort sampled during active COVID-19. Material for sequencing was peripheral blood. The CDR3 sequence is CASRYIAGAAETQYF. The CDR3 DNA follows: TGCGCCAGCAGGTATATAGCGGGAGCGGCAGAGACCCAGTACTTC. The complete variable domain, with remaining parts taken from reference TRBV5-1 and TRBJ2-5, reads KAGVTQTPRYLIKTRGQQVTLSCSPISGHRSVSWYQQTPGQGLQFLFEYFSETQRNKGNFPGRFSGRQFSNSRSEMNVSTLELGDSALYLCASRYIAGAAETQYFGPGTRLLVL.